These 16 T cell receptor beta chains originate from one sample sequenced in a study of T cell responses to AZD1222 COVID-19 vaccine. Only in-frame clones appear in the TCRdb table, and some are missing; sequencing was by immunoSEQ multiplex PCR. The profile shows under 110,000 clones, 80% to 95% of them singletons. Sequencing was performed on peripheral blood, taken 28 days after the second AZD1222 dose. Receptors were obtained from an adult who received the AZD1222 COVID-19 vaccine.

V gene TRBV5-4 combines with J gene TRBJ1-2; the D gene is possibly TRBD1 (5 bases). Germline CDR1 reads SGHNT; CDR2 reads YYREEE (reference sequence). V was clipped by 6 bases and J by 4 bases, with 16 bases between them. The CDR3 is 14 amino acids. CDR3 in DNA: TGTGCCAGCACCTCCGGGACCGATCCCTATGGCTACACCTTC. Translation gives CASTSGTDPYGYTF.

The count of this clone is one. This sequence joins TRBV18 and TRBJ1-2; D remains unclear. V lost 4 bases and J 8 bases, leaving 14 bases between the germline ends. Germline-derived CDR1 and CDR2 are KGHSH and LQKENI. This CDR3 spans 13 amino acids. The CDR3 DNA sequence: TGTGCCAGCTCACGCCAGCTCTGGCGGGGCTACACCTTC. The encoded protein is CASSRQLWRGYTF.

As regards this clone: Germline and junction disagree at one end, which may indicate a read error. The genes are TRBV6-1 and TRBJ1-4; D remains unclear. Looked up from germline, CDR1 is MNHNS and CDR2 is SASEGT. This CDR3 is built from 12 residues. The CDR3 coding sequence is TGTGCCAGCTGTGACCCTAATGAAAAACTGTTTTTT. Translated, it gives CASCDPNEKLFF.

V is TRBV5-4 and J is TRBJ2-1; 12 bases are shared with TRBD2. This CDR3 comprises 16 residues. The V and J ends lost 0 bases and 9 bases, in that order; junction bases with no gene match: 7. Germline V gene sequence: CDR1 SGHNT, CDR2 YYREEE (reference sequence). DNA for the CDR3: TGTGCCAGCAGCTTGGGCGCTAGCGGGGGGGCCAGTGAGCAGTTCTTC. Amino acid sequence: CASSLGASGGASEQFF.

The V gene is TRBV3-1 (or the pseudogene TRBV3-2), the J gene TRBJ1-3; possible D gene TRBD1, 6 bases. Trimming left V 3 bases short and J 4 bases short, with 16 bases between. This CDR3 comprises 16 residues. Germline V gene sequence: CDR1 LGHDT, CDR2 YNNKEL (reference sequence). The chain's CDR3 is CASSQRGVAGGNTIYF. DNA of the CDR3: TGTGCCAGCAGCCAGAGGGGGGTGGCAGGAGGAAACACCATATATTTT.

The chain uses TRBV5-5 and TRBJ2-7, with D possibly TRBD1 on 5 matching bases. V lost 1 base and J lost 4, with 12 bases in between. CDR3 length: 14 residues. Germline V gives CDR1 SGHKS, CDR2 YYEKEE (reference sequence). CDR3 residues: CASSLWTTGYEQYF. The CDR3 DNA follows: TGTGCCAGCAGCTTGTGGACAACAGGTTACGAGCAGTACTTC.

V usage is TRBV6-5 and J usage is TRBJ1-2, with TRBD1 identical over 10 bases. The CDR3 is made up of 13 amino acids. Losses at the gene ends were 9 bases for V and 4 bases for J; bases not matched to a gene: 5. Looked up from germline, CDR1 is MNHEY and CDR2 is SVGAGI. CDR3 sequence (DNA): TGTGCCAGTCTGACAGGGGGCTTCTATGGCTACACCTTC. Translating it yields CASLTGGFYGYTF.

The chain recombines TRBV10-3 with TRBJ2-1, with D perhaps matching TRBD1 (6 bases). CDR3 size: 11 residues. Trimming removed 5 bases at V and 9 bases at J, with 8 bases between. Germline V gene sequence: CDR1 ENHRY, CDR2 SYGVKD. CDR3 sequence: CAISRGSEQFF. The CDR3 coding sequence is TGTGCCATCAGTAGGGGGAGTGAGCAGTTCTTC.

This clone was counted a single time. The V call is TRBV9, the J call TRBJ2-3; possible D gene TRBD1, 6 bases. Germline values: CDR1 SGDLS, CDR2 YYNGEE. The CDR3 runs to 19 residues. V was pared by 0 bases and J by 4 bases, with 24 bases between. This CDR3 is CASSVGGTRRGFLADTQYF. Written as DNA, the CDR3 is TGTGCCAGCAGCGTAGGCGGCACGCGCAGGGGCTTTTTGGCAGATACGCAGTATTTT.

This chain uses TRBV6-5 with TRBJ1-6; D perhaps matches TRBD1 (6 bases). The CDR3 runs 16 residues. CDR1 and CDR2 from the germline V gene are MNHEY and SVGAGI. Between the trimmed V and J ends, which lost 6 bases and 5 bases, there was a span of 17 bases. The CDR3 nucleotides are TGTGCCAGCAGCTACAGGGTCTCCACGGATAATTCACCCCTCCACTTT. Its protein is CASSYRVSTDNSPLHF.

The chain carries TRBV7-2 and TRBJ2-2; TRBD2 matches 7 bases. The CDR3 loop spans 15 amino acids. V trimming: 7 bases; J trimming: 4 bases; junction bases outside the gene matches: 9. The V gene's germline CDR1 is SGHTA and CDR2 FQGNSA. The CDR3 sequence: CASTMTSRSTGELFF. The CDR3 bases are TGTGCCAGCACAATGACTAGCCGGAGCACCGGGGAGCTGTTTTTT.

The chain joins TRBV7-3 to TRBJ2-7, with TRBD1 matching over 8 bases. The CDR3 is made up of 14 amino acids. CDR1 is SGHTA and CDR2 is FQGTGA in the germline V gene. Trimming took 5 bases from V and 3 from J; bases not matched to a gene: 6. In DNA, the CDR3 is TGTGCCAGCAGCCCTAGACAGGGGCACTACGAGCAGTACTTC. The encoded protein is CASSPRQGHYEQYF.

This rearrangement joins TRBV9 to TRBJ1-2; 7 bases map to TRBD1. Trimming removed 0 bases from V and 4 bases from J; junction bases left unmatched: 6. CDR1 is SGDLS and CDR2 is YYNGEE in the germline V gene. The CDR3 sequence is 15 residues long. The CDR3 DNA follows: TGTGCCAGCAGCGTAGAAGGGGGCACCGGCTATGGCTACACCTTC. As protein: CASSVEGGTGYGYTF.

The chain couples TRBV27 to TRBJ1-2, with 7 nucleotides matching TRBD1. This CDR3 is built from 15 residues. After removal of 5 bases from V and 3 bases from J, the junction contained 9 bases not matched to a gene. The germline gives CDR1 MNHEY, CDR2 SMNVEV (reference sequence). CDR3 DNA sequence: TGTGCCAGCAGTCTCAGGTTAGGGGGCGACTATGGCTACACCTTC. Protein: CASSLRLGGDYGYTF.

J is TRBJ2-7 and V is TRBV7-9; the match to TRBD1 covers 10 bases. V lost 7 bases and J lost 10; bases outside the gene matches: 10. Germline values: CDR1 SEHNR, CDR2 FQNEAQ (reference sequence). CDR3 length equals 13 residues. The CDR3 DNA follows: TGTGCCAGCACCGAAAGGGGGGACAGGGGTCAGTACTTC. It translates to CASTERGDRGQYF.

This rearrangement joins TRBV2 to TRBJ1-4; 10 bases match TRBD1. After removal of 7 bases from V and 7 bases from J, the junction contained 3 bases not matched to a gene. The germline CDR1 and CDR2 sequences are SNHLY and FYNNEI. The CDR3 runs to 13 residues. DNA for the CDR3: TGTGCCAGCACCGGGACAGGGGTTGAAAAACTGTTTTTT. Translated, it gives CASTGTGVEKLFF.